Below, 21 T cell receptor beta chains from the same sample are listed, as sequenced in a study of T cells in Graves' hyperthyroidism and ophthalmopathy. TCR beta CDR3 regions were amplified from RNA transcripts. With the HTBI primer set, the TCR CDR3 went through a first round of RT-PCR. TCRdb reanalysed the multiplex PCR reads using MiXCR and keeps one entry per CDR3 protein. Of some 600,000 distinct CDR3 sequences in the sample, approximately 15% are singletons; the top ten hold 4.5% to 6%. Input material: blood. These receptors were collected from a woman aged 25 to 45 with Graves' hyperthyroidism that later progressed to Graves' ophthalmopathy.

Ten or more counts support this clonotype. The chain links TRBV30 to TRBJ2-7; 8 bases agree with TRBD1. The germline V gene encodes CDR1 GTSNPN and CDR2 SVGIG (reference sequence). This CDR3 spans 12 amino acids. V lost 5 bases and J lost 5; bases outside the gene matches: 5. CDR3 sequence reads: CAWSAGGNEQYF. The CDR3 nucleotides read TGTGCCTGGTCGGCAGGGGGCAACGAGCAGTACTTC.

This clonotype showed up many times. The chain joins TRBV28 to TRBJ2-7, with TRBD1 matching 11 bases. In germline, CDR1 is MDHEN, CDR2 SYDVKM. The CDR3 covers 16 residues. The V and J ends lost 2 bases and 4 bases, in that order; junction bases with no gene match: 7. CDR3 sequence reads: CASSLGLGQGAYEQYF. CDR3 sequence (DNA): TGTGCCAGCAGTTTAGGGCTCGGACAGGGGGCGTACGAGCAGTACTTC. Together with reference TRBV28 and TRBJ2-7, the CDR3 gives the full variable domain: DVKVTQSSRYLVKRTGEKVFLECVQDMDHENMFWYRQDPGLGLRLIYFSYDVKMKEKGDIPEGYSVSREKKERFSLILESASTNQTSMYLCASSLGLGQGAYEQYFGPGTRLTVT.

This chain links TRBV9 with TRBJ2-5; the match to TRBD1 covers 12 bases. With the DNA end fitting TRBJ2-1 better, the J assignment may be wrong. The CDR3 runs to 15 residues. Germline assignment: CDR1 SGDLS and CDR2 YYNGEE. The CDR3 DNA reads as TGTGCCAGCAGCGCAACGGGACAGGGGGCACAGACCCAGTTCTTC. Translating gives CASSATGQGAQTQFF.

This chain links TRBV11-2 with TRBJ1-6; D ambiguous. This CDR3 region has 14 residues. V lost 1 base to trimming and J lost 10 bases, with 11 bases between them. Germline V lookup: CDR1 SGHAT, CDR2 FQNNGV. In DNA, the CDR3 is TGTGCCAGCAGCTTAGGTTTCTTCGGGTCACCCCTCCACTTT. Residues: CASSLGFFGSPLHF.

V usage is TRBV28 and J usage is TRBJ2-3, with 10 bases identical to TRBD1. This CDR3 contains 18 residues. CDR1 and CDR2 (germline): MDHEN, SYDVKM. Trimming at V came to 5 bases and at J to 2 bases, leaving 13 bases not matched to a gene. This CDR3 is CASSIRTGGSLFTDTQYF. As DNA, the CDR3 is TGTGCCAGCAGTATTCGGACAGGGGGTAGCCTCTTCACAGATACGCAGTATTTT.

This clonotype was seen ten or more times. The rearrangement links TRBV19 to TRBJ1-2; TRBD1 matches at 7 bases. The V gene's germline CDR1 is LNHDA and CDR2 SQIVND (reference sequence). The CDR3 covers 15 residues. With V trimmed by 4 bases and J by 0 bases, 5 bases remained unmatched. CDR3 region: CASSTGTDTNYGYTF. In DNA form, the CDR3 reads TGTGCCAGTAGTACGGGGACAGACACTAACTATGGCTACACCTTC.

Many counts were recorded for this clonotype. J is TRBJ1-2 and V is TRBV5-1; TRBD1 aligns across 9 bases. CDR1 and CDR2 (germline): SGHRS, YFSETQ. CDR3 length: 15 residues. After removal of 3 bases from V and 8 bases from J, the junction contained 11 bases not matched to a gene. The CDR3 DNA reads as TGCGCCAGCAGCTACGGAGACAGGGGGATTGGGGGCTACACCTTC. This codes for CASSYGDRGIGGYTF.

The chain couples TRBV20-1 to TRBJ2-2; 10 bases line up with TRBD2. This CDR3 has 16 residues. V gave up 2 bases and J gave up 7 bases; unmatched junction bases: 10. CDR1 is DFQATT, CDR2 SNEGSKA, per germline (reference sequence). The CDR3 here is CSARPGLAEGGGELFF. The CDR3 DNA follows: TGCAGTGCTAGACCTGGACTAGCGGAGGGGGGCGGGGAGCTGTTTTTT.

This clonotype was detected many times. The rearrangement joins TRBV14 to TRBJ1-2; TRBD1 might be the D (6 bases). Per the germline V gene, CDR1 is SGHDN and CDR2 is FVKESK. V lost 4 bases, J lost 4 bases, and 10 bases lay in between. This CDR3 contains 13 residues. CDR3 DNA sequence: TGTGCCAGCAGCCTGCAGGGGATCTATGGCTACACCTTC. It encodes CASSLQGIYGYTF.

V and J are TRBV7-9 and TRBJ2-3; the match to TRBD2 covers 13 bases. Germline CDR1 and CDR2: SEHNR and FQNEAQ (reference sequence). V lost 0 bases, J lost 6 bases, and 6 bases stayed unmatched. This CDR3 spans 17 amino acids. The CDR3 DNA reads TGTGCCAGCAGCTTAGCGGGGACTAGCGGGATAGGGGATACGCAGTATTTT. It translates to CASSLAGTSGIGDTQYF.

Turning to this clonotype: Relative to the germline gene, one junction end is altered; a read error may explain this. The chain uses TRBV18 and TRBJ2-5; 7 nucleotides agree with TRBD1. Per the germline V gene, CDR1 is KGHSH and CDR2 is LQKENI. The CDR3 is 16 residues long. In DNA form, the CDR3 reads TGTACCAGCTCACCAGTAGGGGGCGAGATTGGAGAGACCCAGTACTTC. It yields the protein CTSSPVGGEIGETQYF.

This clonotype occurred many times. V is TRBV29-1 and J is TRBJ1-2, with a tentative D call TRBD1 (5 bases). Trimming took 4 bases from V and 4 from J, leaving 13 bases between them. Germline lookup yields CDR1 SQVTM and CDR2 ANQGSEA. CDR3 size: 13 residues. In DNA, the CDR3 is TGCAGCGTTGCCCTGGACAAGGTCTATGGCTACACCTTC. It translates to CSVALDKVYGYTF.

This clonotype was picked up many times. The CDR3, as DNA: TGTGCCTGGAGTGACGGGACTTCATACGAGCAGTACTTC. Its translation is CAWSDGTSYEQYF. This chain connects TRBV30 to TRBJ2-7; D might be TRBD2 (6 bases). Germline CDR1 GTSNPN, CDR2 SVGIG (reference sequence). The CDR3 is 13 amino acids. V was trimmed by 1 base and J by 4 bases, leaving 11 bases between them.

Many counts were recorded for this clonotype. V and J are TRBV27 and TRBJ1-5; 7 positions agree with TRBD1. J was trimmed by 6 bases and V by 0 bases; bases with no gene match: 2. Germline CDR1 and CDR2: MNHEY and SMNVEV (reference sequence). This CDR3 contains 14 residues. In DNA form, the CDR3 reads TGTGCCAGCAGTTTATCAGGGGGCGCTCAGCCCCAGCATTTT. Translating gives CASSLSGGAQPQHF.

The rearrangement links TRBV20-1 to TRBJ1-1; D remains ambiguous. Between the trimmed V and J ends, which lost 0 bases and 1 base, there was a span of 3 bases. Germline CDR1 and CDR2: DFQATT and SNEGSKA (reference sequence). The CDR3 loop spans 12 amino acids. The CDR3 coding sequence is TGCAGTGCTAGAGAGCCGAACACTGAAGCTTTCTTT. Amino acids: CSAREPNTEAFF.

This clonotype has ten or more counts. This chain joins TRBV7-8 and TRBJ2-7, with D possibly TRBD2 on 6 matching bases. Germline CDR1 is SGHVS and CDR2 is FQNEAQ. V gave up 1 base and J gave up 0 bases, with 16 bases separating them. The CDR3 consists of 17 residues. CDR3 DNA sequence: TGTGCCAGCAGCTTAGGTATCGGCGGGGTCAGCTCCTACGAGCAGTACTTC. This gives the protein CASSLGIGGVSSYEQYF.

The rearrangement joins TRBV7-9 to TRBJ2-5; D may be TRBD1 or TRBD2 (6 bases each). V lost 5 bases and J 2 bases, leaving 12 bases between the germline ends. CDR3 length equals 14 residues. In germline, CDR1 is SEHNR, CDR2 FQNEAQ (reference sequence). CDR3 loop: CASSTQGRQETQYF. The CDR3 DNA reads TGTGCCAGCAGCACCCAGGGGAGGCAAGAGACCCAGTACTTC.

This clonotype was seen many times. The chain joins TRBV29-1 to TRBJ2-1; 10 bases align to TRBD2. This CDR3 has 18 residues. V was pared by 1 base and J by 0 bases, with 9 bases of the junction left unmatched. CDR1 and CDR2 from the germline V gene are SQVTM and ANQGSEA. The CDR3 reads CSVEGARTSGLSYNEQFF. The CDR3 coding sequence is TGCAGCGTTGAAGGTGCCCGGACTAGCGGACTCTCCTACAATGAGCAGTTCTTC.

There are many counts of this clonotype. The chain is built from TRBV7-3 and TRBJ2-3; D may correspond to TRBD1 or TRBD2 (7 bases each). V was cut by 4 bases and J by 9 bases, with 23 bases left in between. The CDR3 is made up of 16 amino acids. CDR1 and CDR2 (germline): SGHTA, FQGTGA. The CDR3 nucleotides read TGTGCCAGCAGCTCAGGGGGGGGCCGCTCCTACAAGACGCAGTATTTT. Its protein product is CASSSGGGRSYKTQYF.

This clonotype came up many times. The chain has TRBV29-1 and TRBJ2-3; 9 nucleotides match TRBD2. The CDR3 covers 14 residues. CDR1 is SQVTM, CDR2 ANQGSEA, per germline. The V gene end was trimmed by 8 bases and the J gene end by 0 bases; junction bases not matched to a gene: 6. CDR3 in DNA: TGCAGCTCAACAACTAGCGGGAGCACAGATACGCAGTATTTT. This gives the protein CSSTTSGSTDTQYF.

This clonotype occurred a few times. V usage is TRBV7-9 and J usage is TRBJ2-7; 13 positions agree with TRBD2. V lost 4 bases to trimming and J lost 3 bases; unmatched junction nucleotides: 12. CDR1 is SEHNR, CDR2 FQNEAQ, per germline (reference sequence). The CDR3 extends over 18 amino acids. CDR3: CASSSQRTSGRALYEQYF. The CDR3 nucleotides read TGTGCCAGCAGCTCGCAAAGAACTAGCGGGAGGGCCCTCTACGAGCAGTACTTC.